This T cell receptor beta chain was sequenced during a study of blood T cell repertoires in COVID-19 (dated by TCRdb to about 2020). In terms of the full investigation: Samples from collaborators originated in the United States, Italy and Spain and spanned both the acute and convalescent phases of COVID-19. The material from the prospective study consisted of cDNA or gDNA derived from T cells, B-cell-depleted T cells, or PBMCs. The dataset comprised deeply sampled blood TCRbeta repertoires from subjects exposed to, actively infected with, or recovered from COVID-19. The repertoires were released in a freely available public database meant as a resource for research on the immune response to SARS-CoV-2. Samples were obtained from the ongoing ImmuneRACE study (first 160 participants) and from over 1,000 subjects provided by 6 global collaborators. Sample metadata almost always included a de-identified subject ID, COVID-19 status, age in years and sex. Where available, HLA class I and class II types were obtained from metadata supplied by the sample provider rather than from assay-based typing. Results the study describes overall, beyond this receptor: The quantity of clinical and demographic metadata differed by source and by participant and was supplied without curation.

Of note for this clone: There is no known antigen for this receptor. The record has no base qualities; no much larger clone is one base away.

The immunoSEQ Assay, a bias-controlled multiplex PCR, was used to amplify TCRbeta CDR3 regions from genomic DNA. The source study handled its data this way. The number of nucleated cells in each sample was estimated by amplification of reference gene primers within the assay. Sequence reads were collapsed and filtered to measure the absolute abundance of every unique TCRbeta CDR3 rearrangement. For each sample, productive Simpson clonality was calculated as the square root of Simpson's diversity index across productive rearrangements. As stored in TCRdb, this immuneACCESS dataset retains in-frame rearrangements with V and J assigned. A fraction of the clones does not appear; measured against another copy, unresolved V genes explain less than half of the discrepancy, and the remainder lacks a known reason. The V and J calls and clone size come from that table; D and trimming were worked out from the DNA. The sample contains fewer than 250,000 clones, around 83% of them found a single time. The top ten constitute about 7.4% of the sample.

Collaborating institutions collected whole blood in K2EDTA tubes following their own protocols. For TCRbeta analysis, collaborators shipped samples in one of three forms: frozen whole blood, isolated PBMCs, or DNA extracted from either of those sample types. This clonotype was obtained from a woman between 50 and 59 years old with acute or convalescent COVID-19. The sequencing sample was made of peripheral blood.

At the DNA level, the sequence is TGTGCCAGCACCGCAATCCAGGGCTCCTACGAGCAGTACTTC. Translated, this gives CASTAIQGSYEQYF. The chain uses TRBV2 and TRBJ2-7; TRBD1 is possibly the D segment (5 matching bases). V gives up 7 bases and J gives up 0 bases, and the segment between their germline ends measures 13 bases. CDR1 SNHLY and CDR2 FYNNEI were looked up in the germline V gene. The CDR3 sequence holds 14 residues, the cysteine and phenylalanine included. Only the CDR3 portion is preserved as DNA: 42 bases, with reading frame beginning at the first base. Outside the CDR3, residues come from the reference TRBV2 and TRBJ2-7 proteins, so the full variable domain is: EPEVTQTPSHQVTQMGQEVILRCVPISNHLYFYWYRQILGQKVEFLVSFYNNEISEKSEIFDDQFSVERPDGSNFTLKIRSTKLEDSAMYFCASTAIQGSYEQYFGPGTRLTVT.